What follows describes a single T cell receptor (beta chain). This clonotype has ten or more counts. Its recognized antigen is unknown. No much larger clonotype is one base removed from it; base qualities were not supplied. The source of the sample is a study of response to subunit inactivated influenza vaccine (dated by TCRdb to the late 2010s). Looking at the study overall: The study used deep quantitative T cell receptor repertoire profiling to track responses to a trivalent subunit inactivated influenza vaccine.

Broader findings and caveats from the paper: According to the authors, only a limited number of new T cells may be recruited by each seasonal influenza vaccination.

Libraries were prepared through RT-PCR. Sequencing was carried out with an Illumina HiSeq 2500. TCRdb cleaned the public reads at Q25 with fastp, built clones with MiXCR and kept in-frame beta chains. Records with the same CDR3 protein are collapsed into one entry carrying the most frequent genes and DNA. Across this sample there are 250,000 to 350,000 distinct CDR3 sequences, with 22% seen only once. About 9.4% of the sample is in the top ten clones. The trim is 9 bases for V and 0 bases for J, with a gap of 6 bases between the germline ends. The cysteine opens and the phenylalanine closes a CDR3 of 13 amino acids. Of the read, only the CDR3 DNA is kept; its 39 bases are in frame from base 1.

The chain uses TRBV12-3 or TRBV12-4 and TRBJ1-6; the D gene remains uncertain. The sequence came from a man between 45 and 75 years old who received an inactivated influenza vaccine. Donor details come from another sample of the same person, matched by shared clones. The sequencing used PBMCs from blood, collected less than 22 months after vaccination. The DNA sequence follows: TGTGCCAGTGGGAGCTCCTATAATTCACCCCTCCACTTT. It encodes CASGSSYNSPLHF.